The rows below give T cell receptor beta chains drawn from one sample of a study of cytomegalovirus exposure and HLA in healthy donors. Data came from immunoSEQ multiplex PCR; TCRdb stores just in-frame clones and leaves some out. The repertoire holds 190,000 or so clones, with about 80% as singletons. Specimen: PBMCs. The receptors shown here come from a woman younger than 30 in good health and CMV-seropositive. CDR3s include the opening cysteine and the closing phenylalanine or tryptophan. D genes are given only for firm matches. Expanded clones are given a class, and other clones once, few, many or no size at all.

v_call	clone_size	j_call	d_call	cdr3_aa	cdr3_nt
TRBV6-1	-	TRBJ1-5	-	CAGQGGGNQPQHF	TGTGCCGGGCAAGGCGGGGGAAATCAGCCCCAGCATTTT
TRBV15	few	TRBJ1-6	-	CATSRAGAGDSPLHF	TGTGCCACCAGCAGAGCGGGAGCCGGTGATTCACCCCTCCACTTT
TRBV19	-	TRBJ2-1	TRBD2	CASSVLSGGAPNEQFF	TGTGCCAGTAGTGTACTCAGCGGGGGGGCTCCAAATGAGCAGTTCTTC
TRBV19	-	TRBJ2-1	-	CATEAALEQFF	TGTGCCACCGAAGCAGCGCTTGAGCAGTTCTTC
TRBV4-2	-	TRBJ1-1	-	CASSQVSGQGWNTEAFF	TGTGCCAGCAGCCAAGTTAGTGGACAAGGGTGGAACACTGAAGCTTTCTTT
TRBV7-9	-	TRBJ1-4	TRBD1	CASSPDRADEKLFF	TGTGCCAGCAGCCCGGACAGGGCAGACGAAAAACTGTTTTTT
TRBV10-3	-	TRBJ2-3	TRBD2	CAISGGGDTQYF	TGTGCCATCAGTGGGGGGGGAGATACGCAGTATTTT
TRBV4-2	-	TRBJ2-3	TRBD2	CASSQEGGGGAADTQYF	TGTGCCAGCAGCCAAGAGGGCGGCGGGGGGGCTGCAGATACGCAGTATTTT
TRBV6-1	-	TRBJ1-1	-	CASSETATRNTEAFF	TGTGCCAGCAGTGAAACTGCGACAAGGAACACTGAAGCTTTCTTT
TRBV5-1	-	TRBJ2-3	-	CASRLTGYTDTQYF	TGCGCCAGCAGGCTCACGGGATACACAGATACGCAGTATTTT
TRBV27	-	TRBJ2-5	TRBD2	CASGPVRAGVGETQYF	TGTGCCAGCGGCCCAGTTAGAGCGGGGGTTGGAGAGACCCAGTACTTC
TRBV19	-	TRBJ1-2	TRBD1	CASSPRLQGLGYGYTF	TGTGCCAGTAGTCCCCGCCTACAGGGGCTCGGCTATGGCTACACCTTC
TRBV6-1	few	TRBJ1-5	TRBD1	CASSELTGYSNQPQHF	TGTGCCAGCAGTGAACTGACAGGGTACAGCAATCAGCCCCAGCATTTT
TRBV7-7	-	TRBJ2-2	TRBD1	CASSPRTGGTGELFF	TGTGCCAGCAGCCCCCGGACAGGGGGCACCGGGGAGCTGTTTTTT
TRBV6-5	-	TRBJ2-2	TRBD1	CASSSDRGSGELFF	TGTGCCAGCAGTTCGGACAGGGGGTCCGGGGAGCTGTTTTTT
TRBV6-9	-	TRBJ2-2	TRBD1	CASRGTGVPGELFF	TGTGCCAGCAGGGGGACAGGGGTCCCCGGGGAGCTGTTTTTT
TRBV6-6	-	TRBJ1-1	TRBD1	CASRPGQGNTEAFF	TGTGCCAGCAGACCTGGACAGGGGAACACTGAAGCTTTCTTT
TRBV7-3	-	TRBJ1-6	-	CASSRTVDSPLHF	TGTGCCAGCAGCCGGACAGTTGATTCACCCCTCCACTTT
TRBV4-3	-	TRBJ1-4	TRBD1	CASSQDLRAKGAGEKLFF	TGCGCCAGCAGCCAAGATCTTAGGGCGAAGGGGGCGGGTGAAAAACTGTTTTTT
TRBV27	-	TRBJ2-2	-	CASSPTNTGELFF	TGTGCCAGCAGTCCGACAAACACCGGGGAGCTGTTTTTT
TRBV6-1	-	TRBJ2-7	TRBD1	CATRDRVGREQYF	TGTGCCACCCGGGACAGGGTAGGACGCGAGCAGTACTTC
TRBV19	-	TRBJ1-2	-	CASTPGVDGYTF	TGTGCCAGTACCCCGGGAGTGGATGGCTACACCTTC
TRBV19	few	TRBJ2-7	-	CASSTRATGWSKPYEQYF	TGTGCCAGTAGTACGAGGGCGACAGGTTGGAGTAAGCCTTACGAGCAGTACTTC
TRBV20-1	few	TRBJ1-2	-	CSVDRVYGYTF	TGCAGTGTTGACAGAGTCTATGGCTACACCTTC
TRBV27	-	TRBJ2-2	TRBD2	CASSILAGSTGELFF	TGTGCCAGCAGTATCTTAGCGGGGTCCACCGGGGAGCTGTTTTTT
TRBV7-9	few	TRBJ1-1	-	CASSTTGPGTEAFF	TGTGCCAGCAGCACTACCGGGCCGGGGACTGAAGCTTTCTTT
TRBV10-3	once	TRBJ2-3	TRBD1	CAISEGTGMSDTQYF	TGTGCCATCAGTGAAGGGACAGGGATGTCAGATACGCAGTATTTT
TRBV7-9	-	TRBJ1-4	TRBD1	CASSSEDRGHEKLFF	TGTGCCAGCAGCTCCGAGGACAGGGGACATGAAAAACTGTTTTTT
TRBV9	-	TRBJ2-3	-	CASSPPLLGTDTQYF	TGTGCCAGCAGCCCCCCACTACTGGGCACAGATACGCAGTATTTT
TRBV9	-	TRBJ1-1	-	CASSVVTDAEAFF	TGTGCCAGCAGCGTCGTGACAGATGCTGAAGCTTTCTTT
TRBV7-8	-	TRBJ2-7	TRBD2	CASSLERGFPYEQYF	TGTGCCAGCAGCTTAGAGCGGGGATTCCCCTACGAGCAGTACTTC
TRBV5-1	-	TRBJ2-7	TRBD2	CASSLGTSGSYEQYF	TGCGCCAGCAGCTTGGGGACTAGCGGCTCCTACGAGCAGTACTTC
TRBV6-1	-	TRBJ1-4	TRBD1	CASRPGQGSEKLFF	TGTGCCAGCAGGCCGGGACAGGGAAGTGAAAAACTGTTTTTT
TRBV21-1	-	TRBJ2-7	-	CASSKAGRRQGSYEQYF	TGTGCCAGCAGCAAAGCGGGTCGAAGACAGGGGAGTTACGAGCAGTACTTC
TRBV2	-	TRBJ2-3	TRBD1	CASSRGTGPSTDTQYF	TGTGCCAGCAGTCGAGGGACAGGACCTAGCACAGATACGCAGTATTTT
TRBV11-2	once	TRBJ2-7	-	CASSPRPTAYEQYF	TGTGCCAGCAGCCCGCGCCCCACGGCCTACGAGCAGTACTTC
TRBV5-1	-	TRBJ1-2	-	CASSLETGGRRGYTF	TGCGCCAGCAGCTTGGAGACAGGTGGCCGTAGGGGCTACACCTTC
TRBV27	-	TRBJ1-2	TRBD1	CASSPGQGDGYTF	TGTGCCAGCAGTCCCGGACAGGGTGATGGCTACACCTTC
TRBV11-3	once	TRBJ2-5	TRBD2	CASSLVIPGTRRGETQYF	TGTGCCAGCAGCTTAGTGATACCCGGGACTAGAAGAGGAGAGACCCAGTACTTC
TRBV4-3	-	TRBJ2-1	-	CASSQGGFSSNEQFF	TGCGCCAGCAGCCAAGGGGGCTTTTCCTCCAATGAGCAGTTCTTC
TRBV6-1	once	TRBJ1-2	-	CASPDPPGAYGYTF	TGTGCCAGCCCCGACCCCCCAGGGGCCTATGGCTACACCTTC
TRBV9	-	TRBJ1-2	-	CASSVEPAGEGYTF	TGTGCCAGCAGCGTAGAACCGGCAGGGGAGGGCTACACCTTC
TRBV5-1	-	TRBJ1-2	-	CASSVASDRTYGYTF	TGCGCCAGCAGCGTGGCCTCAGACAGGACCTATGGCTACACCTTC
TRBV11-2	-	TRBJ1-2	TRBD1	CASSLAPDRDVPYYGYTF	TGTGCCAGCAGCTTAGCCCCGGACAGGGACGTCCCCTACTATGGCTACACCTTC
TRBV7-3	-	TRBJ2-1	TRBD1	CASSLIRTGSANEQFF	TGTGCCAGCAGCTTAATTCGGACAGGGTCCGCCAATGAGCAGTTCTTC
TRBV13	-	TRBJ1-2	TRBD1	CASSLGTAEDLYGYTF	TGTGCCAGCAGCTTGGGGACAGCGGAGGACCTCTATGGCTACACCTTC
TRBV12-5	-	TRBJ2-1	TRBD1	CASGLVLGQYNEQFF	TGTGCTAGTGGTTTGGTACTGGGACAGTACAATGAGCAGTTCTTC
TRBV7-9	-	TRBJ1-4	TRBD1	CASSPGTGSATNEKLFF	TGTGCCAGCAGCCCAGGGACAGGGTCCGCAACTAATGAAAAACTGTTTTTT
TRBV6-5	-	TRBJ2-7	TRBD1	CASSLTGGEQYF	TGTGCCAGCAGTCTAACAGGGGGCGAGCAGTACTTC
TRBV5-1	-	TRBJ2-3	TRBD2	CASSANPSGGAGDTQYF	TGCGCCAGCAGCGCCAATCCTAGCGGGGGGGCCGGAGATACGCAGTATTTT
TRBV2	few	TRBJ1-5	TRBD1	CASRTGLQHQPQHF	TGTGCCAGCCGGACAGGACTTCAACATCAGCCCCAGCATTTT